This TCR beta chain emerged from a study of blood T cells in healthy people across ages. Regarding the study as a whole: Both higher diversity and more naive CD4+ cells marked long-lived donors when set against aged donors.

A word on this clonotype: Its antigen is still unknown. One junction end does not reproduce the germline sequence, and a read error may be involved.

Together with a sample-barcoded 5' primer, a J-beta primer mix was included in a second PCR lasting about 6 to 12 cycles. A single record per CDR3 protein comes from TCRdb applying MiXCR to the 5' RACE reads. The sample holds 650,000 to 1,000,000 distinct CDR3 sequences; about 36% are singletons and the top ten take roughly 13%. The CDR3 runs 14 residues. The germline gives CDR1 SGHVS, CDR2 FQNEAQ. The V and J genes are TRBV7-8 and TRBJ2-7; tentatively, D is TRBD2 (5 bases). Sequencing was performed on blood. The receptor's source is a young man in good health. As DNA, the CDR3 is TGTGCCAGCAGCTCTCGCGGAGGAGACTACGAGCGGTACTTC. It codes for CASSSRGGDYERYF.